This T cell receptor beta chain was documented in a study of siplizumab effects on memory and regulatory T cells. The germline CDR1 and CDR2 sequences are SGHKS and YYEKEE (reference sequence). V shed 0 bases and J shed 4 bases, with 13 bases lying between them. This CDR3 contains 16 residues. The study, taken as a whole, reports: A mean of roughly 68% of mappable alloreactive CD4+ clones were Treg-derived with siplizumab, compared with about 28% in controls. Both greater diversity than memory cells and a major contribution to the alloresponse seemed to characterize naive T cells. The majority of clones, roughly 75-95% of proliferating CD4+ or CD8+ clones, lacked an assignable naive or memory phenotype.

With respect to this clone: Its antigen is still unknown.

The study assayed some 110,000 TCR templates per sample. Sequencing used immunoSEQ multiplex PCR; TCRdb keeps in-frame clones, though not all of them. This sample has about 46,000 clones, with more than 85% found just once. This clonotype originated in a human donor in good health. The V call is TRBV5-5, the J call TRBJ2-2, with TRBD2 as a possible D gene (6 bases). The sample was CD8+ T cells sorted from blood. This CDR3 is CASSLDLEGLTGELFF. The CDR3 DNA reads as TGTGCCAGCAGCTTGGATTTGGAGGGCCTCACCGGGGAGCTGTTTTTT.